The sequence of this TCR beta chain was determined in a study of T-cell memory formation after mild COVID-19. Findings and caveats of the study: Clones that contracted clustered mainly in CM and EM if CD4+ and in EMRA if CD8+. Pre-infection memory harbored some responding clones, suggesting cross-reactive memory joined.

J was trimmed by 3 bases and V by 4 bases; bases with no gene match: 3. Germline lookup yields CDR1 SGHRS and CDR2 YFSETQ. The CDR3 is 15 residues long. This clonotype has just a few counts. Its target is not known. TCRdb processed the 5' RACE reads anew with MiXCR; each CDR3 protein has one entry. Of around 220,000 distinct CDR3 sequences detected, about 15% appear once; the ten largest clones hold approximately 3.5%. The sequence was obtained from a man aged 18 to 29 who had mild COVID-19 (a few samples of this study predate the infection). Cell type and time point are not known. The chain joins TRBV5-1 to TRBJ2-1; TRBD1 matches 11 bases. Sequencing was performed on PBMCs or a T cell subset sorted from them (not recorded which). The CDR3 spells CASSTGTGGYNEQFF. CDR3 sequence (DNA): TGCGCCAGCAGCACCGGGACAGGGGGCTACAATGAGCAGTTCTTC.